The present entry profiles one TCR beta chain with its context. What it binds is unknown. This record comes from a study of cytomegalovirus exposure and HLA in healthy donors. Notes on the study in general: What a later analysis reportedly showed was that an Asian-associated ancestry cluster had fewer N-insertions than the 666-donor mean.

The V gene's germline CDR1 is SNHLY and CDR2 FYNNEI. This CDR3 has 15 residues. V gave up 8 bases and J gave up 5 bases, with 21 bases separating them. PCR used 60 Vbeta primers and 13 Jbeta primers. The table came from immunoSEQ multiplex PCR; TCRdb's copy has only in-frame clones and leaves some out. The data show more than 80,000 clones, around 73% seen once. Material: PBMCs. The chain recombines TRBV2 with TRBJ1-1; D perhaps matches TRBD1 (6 bases). This receptor was identified in a middle-aged woman in good health and CMV-seropositive. CDR3 residues: CASLPGGGAKTEAFF. In DNA, the CDR3 is TGTGCCAGCCTCCCCGGCGGGGGGGCGAAGACTGAAGCTTTCTTT.